The 19 T cell receptor beta chains below come from one sample, sequenced in a study of CD8+CD57+ T cells in acquired aplastic anemia. It was genomic DNA that served as the template for profiling TCR beta VDJ and CDR3. TCRdb reprocessed the reads via MiXCR and lists one record per CDR3 protein. This table has around 79,000 distinct CDR3 sequences, roughly 70% appearing once. Previously, flow cytometry had revealed CD8+CD57+ cell expansion in the patients chosen for sequencing. Sequenced: sorted CD4+, CD8+, or CD8+CD57+ T cells (not recorded which) from PBMCs. The receptors were gathered from a human donor with aplastic anemia.

In this sample, this clonotype turned up once. The chain recombines TRBV7-8 with TRBJ2-7; D possibly corresponds to TRBD2 (5 bases). Between the trimmed V and J ends, which lost 7 bases and 4 bases, there was a span of 14 bases. The CDR3 contains 13 residues. Germline CDR1 and CDR2: SGHVS and FQNEAQ. CDR3 bases: TGTGCCAGCAACACGATCGGGATTTACGAGCAGTACTTC. Protein: CASNTIGIYEQYF.

This rearrangement joins TRBV2 to TRBJ1-6; 8 nucleotides line up with TRBD1. Looked up from germline, CDR1 is SNHLY and CDR2 is FYNNEI. The CDR3 loop spans 15 amino acids. The ends lost 4 bases at V and 5 bases at J; junction bases unmatched: 4. CDR3 in amino acids: CASSARGQDNSPLHF. The CDR3 DNA reads TGTGCCAGCAGTGCCCGGGGACAGGATAATTCACCCCTCCACTTT.

This clonotype was detected many times. J is TRBJ2-7 and V is TRBV20-1, with TRBD1 identical over 9 bases. Germline V lookup: CDR1 DFQATT, CDR2 SNEGSKA (reference sequence). The CDR3 totals 15 residues. Trimming removed 1 base from V and 3 bases from J; junction bases left unmatched: 7. The CDR3 coding sequence is TGCAGTGCTAGAGGGGACAGGGAGAGCTACTACGAGCAGTACTTC. Translation gives CSARGDRESYYEQYF.

V is TRBV19 and J is TRBJ2-2, with D perhaps matching TRBD1 or TRBD2 (5 bases each). The V gene's germline CDR1 is LNHDA and CDR2 SQIVND (reference sequence). CDR3 size: 15 residues. With 7 bases removed from V and 3 bases from J, the gap between germline ends came to 15 bases. CDR3 nucleotide sequence: TGTGCCAGTACCACACCGGGGACCGACACCGGGGAGCTGTTTTTT. Translating gives CASTTPGTDTGELFF.

In this sample, this clonotype turned up a few times. This chain connects TRBV5-8 to TRBJ2-1, with TRBD2 as a possible D gene (6 bases). The germline V gene has CDR1 SGHTS and CDR2 YDEGEE. The V end was cut by 1 base, the J end by 7 bases, with 9 bases between. CDR3 length: 13 amino acids. The CDR3 DNA reads TGTGCCAGCAGCTTGTACGGGGGAAATGAGCAGTTCTTC. Translated: CASSLYGGNEQFF.

This clonotype was observed many times. The rearrangement uses TRBV7-6 and TRBJ2-7; 9 bases fit TRBD1. The J segment lost 5 bases and the V segment lost 6 bases, leaving 5 bases of the junction unmatched. The CDR3 extends over 13 amino acids. Germline values: CDR1 SGHVS, CDR2 FNYEAQ. CDR3 bases: TGTGCCAGCAGGGAAGGGACAGGGCACGAGCAGTACTTC. The encoded protein is CASREGTGHEQYF.

This clonotype was detected ten times or more. The chain has TRBV19 and TRBJ2-7; the D call may be TRBD1 or TRBD2 (5 bases each). The CDR3 extends over 13 amino acids. Germline-derived CDR1 and CDR2 are LNHDA and SQIVND (reference sequence). V lost 5 bases and J lost 2, with 10 bases in between. DNA for the CDR3: TGTGCCAGTAGTGGGGGTCCCACCTACGAGCAGTACTTC. Its protein is CASSGGPTYEQYF.

Here the CDR3 DNA reads TGTGCCACGACTCCCTCGAATATGGGCGAGCAGTACTTC. Translating gives CATTPSNMGEQYF. This sequence joins TRBV19 and TRBJ2-7; D is undetermined. Trimming took 10 bases from V and 6 from J, leaving 19 bases between them. The CDR3 consists of 13 residues. The germline CDR1 and CDR2 sequences are LNHDA and SQIVND (reference sequence).

The chain employs TRBV19 and TRBJ1-2; 9 nucleotides match TRBD1. V was pared by 5 bases and J by 4 bases, with 8 bases of the junction left unmatched. The CDR3 contains 15 residues. CDR1 is LNHDA and CDR2 is SQIVND in the germline V gene (reference sequence). CDR3 in amino acids: CASSLDRGTSYGYTF. As DNA, the CDR3 is TGTGCCAGTAGTCTCGACAGGGGGACGTCCTATGGCTACACCTTC. Full variable domain (rest looked up from reference TRBV19 and TRBJ1-2): DGGITQSPKYLFRKEGQNVTLSCEQNLNHDAMYWYRQDPGQGLRLIYYSQIVNDFQKGDIAEGYSVSREKKESFPLTVTSAQKNPTAFYLCASSLDRGTSYGYTFGSGTRLTVV.

This clonotype appeared once. The chain combines TRBV15 with TRBJ1-2; 10 bases align to TRBD1. Trimming at V came to 0 bases and at J to 12 bases, leaving 7 bases not matched to a gene. This CDR3 region has 14 residues. Germline CDR1 and CDR2: LNHNV and YYDKDF (reference sequence). The CDR3 sequence: CATSRDQGTGAHTF. CDR3 nucleotide sequence: TGTGCCACCAGCAGAGATCAGGGGACAGGGGCCCACACCTTC.

This clonotype was detected once. The rearrangement joins TRBV7-3 to TRBJ1-6; D is unresolved. V lost 2 bases and J lost 10, with 9 bases in between. Germline V CDR1 and CDR2: SGHTA, FQGTGA. This CDR3 has 13 residues. CDR3 in DNA: TGTGCCAGCAGCTTATGGGAGGCATCACCCCTCCACTTT. Encoded protein: CASSLWEASPLHF.

The V and J genes are TRBV7-3 and TRBJ2-5; possibly TRBD1 or TRBD2 for D (5 bases each). Germline lookup yields CDR1 SGHTA and CDR2 FQGTGA. This CDR3 is built from 13 residues. The V end lost 5 bases, the J end lost 7 bases, and 14 bases lay between the germline ends. CDR3 residues: CASSPGATGTQYF. The CDR3 bases are TGTGCCAGCAGCCCCGGGGCTACGGGGACCCAGTACTTC.

V and J are TRBV7-9 and TRBJ1-6, with 11 bases lining up with TRBD1. V lost 5 bases to trimming and J lost 6 bases; unmatched junction nucleotides: 3. The CDR3 consists of 15 residues. Germline V gives CDR1 SEHNR, CDR2 FQNEAQ (reference sequence). CDR3 region: CASSPGTGGNSPLHF. The CDR3 bases are TGTGCCAGCAGCCCCGGGACAGGGGGTAATTCACCCCTCCACTTT.

The chain has TRBV7-9 and TRBJ2-7; 9 bases agree with TRBD1. Germline CDR1 SEHNR, CDR2 FQNEAQ (reference sequence). The V segment lost 4 bases and the J segment 3 bases; nucleotides outside the gene matches: 4. The CDR3 is 14 residues long. CDR3 sequence reads: CASSSGDRVYEQYF. The CDR3 DNA reads as TGTGCCAGCAGCTCAGGGGACAGGGTCTACGAGCAGTACTTC.

This clonotype appeared once. This rearrangement joins TRBV19 to TRBJ1-5; D is uncertain. The CDR3 totals 14 residues. V lost 1 base and J 10 bases, leaving 14 bases between the germline ends. CDR1 and CDR2 from the germline V gene are LNHDA and SQIVND (reference sequence). For the CDR3, the DNA is TGTGCCAGTAGTATAGCTACCTCCGCCGGCCCCCAGCATTTT. Protein product: CASSIATSAGPQHF.

The CDR3 loop is CASSVGPSDNQPQHF. DNA of the CDR3: TGTGCCAGCAGCGTAGGACCAAGTGACAATCAGCCCCAGCATTTT. The rearrangement links TRBV9 to TRBJ1-5; D is undetermined. V was cut by 0 bases and J by 3 bases, with 10 bases left in between. CDR1 and CDR2 from the germline V gene are SGDLS and YYNGEE. The length of the CDR3 is 15 residues.

This sequence joins TRBV4-1 and TRBJ2-7; tentative D call: TRBD2 (5 bases). Trimming removed 0 bases at V and 2 bases at J, with 8 bases between. Per the germline V gene, CDR1 is MGHRA and CDR2 is YSYEKL. The CDR3 is 14 residues long. In DNA, the CDR3 is TGCGCCAGCAGCCAAGAGATCGGGACCTACGAGCAGTACTTC. Translation gives CASSQEIGTYEQYF.

The rearrangement joins TRBV9 to TRBJ2-7, with TRBD1 matching over 9 bases. The germline V gene has CDR1 SGDLS and CDR2 YYNGEE. The junction had 5 bases not matched to a gene; V was cut back by 0 bases and J by 13 bases. The CDR3 extends over 12 amino acids. The CDR3 region has the DNA TGTGCCAGCAGCGTAGGACAGGGGGTAACCTACGTC. This encodes CASSVGQGVTYV.

This clonotype was counted ten times or more. The chain uses TRBV19 and TRBJ2-3, with D possibly being TRBD2 (5 bases). CDR1 LNHDA and CDR2 SQIVND come from the germline V gene (reference sequence). V was shortened by 6 bases and J by 10 bases, with 17 bases between the two germline ends. This CDR3 comprises 13 residues. This chain's CDR3 is CASSPPLERAQYF. CDR3 bases: TGTGCCAGTAGCCCCCCGCTGGAGAGGGCGCAGTATTTT.